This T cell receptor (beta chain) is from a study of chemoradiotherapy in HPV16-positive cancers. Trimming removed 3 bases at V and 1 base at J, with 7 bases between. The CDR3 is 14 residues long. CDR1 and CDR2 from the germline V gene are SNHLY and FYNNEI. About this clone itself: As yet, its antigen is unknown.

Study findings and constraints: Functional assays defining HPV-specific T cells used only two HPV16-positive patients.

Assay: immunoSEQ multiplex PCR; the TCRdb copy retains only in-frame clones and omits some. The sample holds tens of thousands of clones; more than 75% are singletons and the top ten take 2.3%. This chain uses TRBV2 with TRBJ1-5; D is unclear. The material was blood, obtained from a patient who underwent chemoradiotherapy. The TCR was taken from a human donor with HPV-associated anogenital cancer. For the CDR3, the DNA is TGTGCCAGCAGTGATAGGCGGAGCAATCAGCCCCAGCATTTT. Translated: CASSDRRSNQPQHF.